The present entry profiles one T cell receptor beta chain with its context. Its antigen target is currently unknown. The sample holds no much larger clone one base away, and base qualities are not on file. V is trimmed back by 2 bases and J by 6 bases, and the junction contains 4 bases that no gene match accounts for. CDR1 and CDR2 were assigned from the germline V gene (reference sequence) as SEHNR and FQNEAQ. Counted from cysteine to phenylalanine, this CDR3 has 15 amino acids. Only the CDR3 region is kept as DNA, spanning 45 bases read in frame from base 1. Whole blood was collected in K2EDTA tubes by collaborating institutions according to the institutions' own protocols. Collaborator samples were shipped for TCRbeta analysis as frozen whole blood, isolated PBMCs, or DNA extracted from either sample type. The sample originates from a study of blood T cell repertoires in COVID-19 (dated by TCRdb to about 2020). For the study in its entirety: Samples covering the acute and convalescent phases of COVID-19 were provided by collaborators in the United States, Italy and Spain. The prospective study material was composed of cDNA or gDNA derived from T cells, B-cell-depleted T cells, or PBMCs. Subjects who had been exposed to COVID-19, were actively infected with it, or had recovered from it provided the deeply sampled blood TCRbeta repertoires that made up the dataset. A freely available public database, intended as a resource for researchers studying the immune response to SARS-CoV-2, is where the repertoires were released. The samples were drawn from two sources: the first 160 participants of the ongoing ImmuneRACE study, and 950 to 1,500 subjects contributed by 6 global collaborators. Sample metadata almost always included a de-identified subject ID, COVID-19 status, age in years and sex. Where available, HLA class I and class II types were obtained from metadata supplied by the sample provider rather than from assay-based typing.

Broad study findings and their caveats: The quantity of clinical and demographic metadata differed by source and by participant and was supplied without curation.

TCRbeta CDR3 regions were amplified from genomic DNA by means of the immunoSEQ Assay, a bias-controlled multiplex PCR. In the authors' own workflow: The number of nucleated cells in each sample was estimated by amplification of reference gene primers within the assay. Sequence reads were collapsed and filtered to measure the absolute abundance of every unique TCRbeta CDR3 rearrangement. For each sample, productive Simpson clonality was calculated by taking the square root of Simpson's diversity index across productive rearrangements. TCRdb holds this immuneACCESS table with in-frame rearrangements only. Some clones are missing; in checked studies, unresolved V genes explain under half, and the rest has no known cause. Clonal size and the V and J genes are those of that table, whereas D and trimming came from the DNA. The sample yields roughly 280,000 clones; about 89% were counted once. The leading ten clones occupy about 8.8% of the sample.

The sequence came from a man aged 35 to 55 with active or convalescent COVID-19. Sequencing was performed on peripheral blood. The chain couples TRBV7-9 to TRBJ1-6, with 7 bases aligning to TRBD1. Here is the DNA: TGTGCCAGCAGCTTATGGAACAGGGGTAATTCACCCCTCCACTTT. This yields the protein CASSLWNRGNSPLHF.